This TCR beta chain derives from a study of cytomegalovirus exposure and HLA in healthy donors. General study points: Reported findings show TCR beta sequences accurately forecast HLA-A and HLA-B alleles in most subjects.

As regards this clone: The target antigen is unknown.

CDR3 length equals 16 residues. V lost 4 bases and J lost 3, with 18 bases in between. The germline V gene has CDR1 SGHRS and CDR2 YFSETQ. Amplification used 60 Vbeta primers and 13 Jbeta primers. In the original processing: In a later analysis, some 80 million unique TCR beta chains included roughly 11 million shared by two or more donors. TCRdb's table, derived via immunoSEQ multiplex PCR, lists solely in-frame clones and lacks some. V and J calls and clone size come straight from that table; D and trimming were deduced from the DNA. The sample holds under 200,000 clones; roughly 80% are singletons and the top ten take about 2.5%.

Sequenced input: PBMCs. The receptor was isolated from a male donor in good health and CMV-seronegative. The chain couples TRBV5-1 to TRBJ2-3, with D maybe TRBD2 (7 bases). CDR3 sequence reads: CASSPEQGGGTDTQYF. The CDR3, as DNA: TGCGCCAGCAGCCCCGAACAAGGGGGGGGAACAGATACGCAGTATTTT.